What follows describes a single T cell receptor beta chain. The antigen it recognizes is unknown. The record has no base qualities; no much larger clone is one base away. The sample is drawn from a study of chemoradiotherapy in HPV16-positive cancers (dated by TCRdb to the early 2020s). The study in broad terms: Functional T-cell assays on cells from two HPV16-positive patients defined candidate HPV-specific T-cell clones and common TCR motifs. The study set out to ask whether T-cell immunity against the HPV oncoproteins E6 and E7 changes over the course of chemoradiotherapy and whether that immunity affects survival. TCR repertoires from over 80 patients with HPV-related cancers were then used to track the candidate HPV-specific TCRs and motifs. Overall results and qualifications from the work: Expansion of candidate HPV-specific clones and E7-related TCR motifs was observed in the tumor microenvironment during treatment, whereas no such expansion was observed for non-HPV-specific T cells. The functional definition of HPV-specific T cells was derived from only a couple of HPV16-positive patients, and the survival association was reported for HPV16-positive patients. Among HPV16-positive patients, expansion of HPV-responsive T cells during chemoradiotherapy was associated with better recurrence-free survival.

The CDR3 runs 17 amino acids, cysteine and phenylalanine included. Kept here is only the CDR3 DNA, which spans 51 bases and is read in frame from base 1. V has 11 bases trimmed and J has 2 bases trimmed; junction bases matching no gene number 17. CDR1 and CDR2 are drawn from the germline V gene: ENHRY, SYGVKD. Library preparation used the immunoSEQ multiplex PCR assay. This is the immuneACCESS table as TCRdb keeps it, with only in-frame sequences that have V and J called. A part of the clones is gone; compared with another copy, unresolved V genes explain less than half, and the rest is unexplained. The sample table records about 17,000 clones; roughly 90% of these occur just once. The ten largest clones represent around 14% of the sample. Repertoires were sampled repeatedly over the course of chemoradiotherapy so that clonal expansion in the tumor microenvironment could be followed.

The input for sequencing was blood, taken from a patient who underwent chemoradiotherapy. The sequence came from a human donor with HPV-associated anogenital cancer. The chain was built from TRBV10-3 and TRBJ2-2; 7 bases in between match TRBD1. The CDR3 reads as follows: CAVHRSDRSVNTGELFF. In nucleotide form, the sequence is TGTGCCGTCCATCGTTCGGACAGGTCGGTTAACACCGGGGAGCTGTTTTTT.